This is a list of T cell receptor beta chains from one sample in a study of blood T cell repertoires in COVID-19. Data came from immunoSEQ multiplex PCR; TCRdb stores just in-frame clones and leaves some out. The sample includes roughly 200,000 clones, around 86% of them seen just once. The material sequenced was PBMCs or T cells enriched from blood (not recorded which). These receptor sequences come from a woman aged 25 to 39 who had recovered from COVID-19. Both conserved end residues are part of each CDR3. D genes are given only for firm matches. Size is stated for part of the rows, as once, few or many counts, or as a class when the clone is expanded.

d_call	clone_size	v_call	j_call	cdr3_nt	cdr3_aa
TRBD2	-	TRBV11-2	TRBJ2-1	TGTGCCAGCAGGGTAAAGCCTAGCGGCTTATGGCATGAGCAGTTCTTC	CASRVKPSGLWHEQFF
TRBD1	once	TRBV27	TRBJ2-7	TGTGCCAGCAGTCCGGGACAGGGCTACGAGCAGTACTTC	CASSPGQGYEQYF
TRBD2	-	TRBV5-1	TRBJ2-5	TGCGCCAGCAGCCGAATACCGGGACTAGCGGGAGAAGAGACCCAGTACTTC	CASSRIPGLAGEETQYF
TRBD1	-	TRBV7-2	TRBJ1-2	TGTGCCAGCAGCTCACAGGGGCGAGGCGGCTACACCTTC	CASSSQGRGGYTF
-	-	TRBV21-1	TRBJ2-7	TGTGCCAGCAGCAATCTTCTTATGACTAGCGGGGGTAAGATAAGCTCCTACGAGCAGTACTTC	CASSNLLMTSGGKISSYEQYF
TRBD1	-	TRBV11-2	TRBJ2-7	TGTGCCAGCAGCCTTGAACAGGGGGAGGTATACGAGCAGTACTTC	CASSLEQGEVYEQYF
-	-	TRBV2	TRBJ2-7	TGTGCCAGCAGTGACCTACCCTACGAGCAGTACTTC	CASSDLPYEQYF
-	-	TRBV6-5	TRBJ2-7	TGTGCCAGCAGTTACGCAGGTAGCTCCTACGAGCAGTACTTC	CASSYAGSSYEQYF
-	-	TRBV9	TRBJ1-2	TGTGCCAGCAGCGTAGCTGGGGCAGGTTTCTATGGCTACACCTTC	CASSVAGAGFYGYTF
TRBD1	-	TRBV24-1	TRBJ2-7	TGTGCCACCAGTGACGGCAGGGGGTACTCCTACGAGCAGTACTTC	CATSDGRGYSYEQYF
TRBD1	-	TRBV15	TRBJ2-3	TGTGCCACCAGCAAAACTATCGACAGGGGGTTTAGTGGAGATACGCAGTATTTT	CATSKTIDRGFSGDTQYF
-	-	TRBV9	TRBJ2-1	TGTGCCAGCAGTCAGGGGAACTACATGAATGAGCAGTTCTTC	CASSQGNYMNEQFF
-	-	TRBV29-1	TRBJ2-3	TGCAGCGGTCAGGGGTATTCGGATACGCAGTATTTT	CSGQGYSDTQYF
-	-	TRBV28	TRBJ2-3	TGTGCCACCCAGGTTGGTATGGCAGATACGCAGTATTTT	CATQVGMADTQYF
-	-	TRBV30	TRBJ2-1	TGTGCCTGGAGTGTACGGGAGGAGCAGTTCTTC	CAWSVREEQFF
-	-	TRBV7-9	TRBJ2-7	TGTGCCAGCAGTAACAACATGATCTACGAGCAGTACTTC	CASSNNMIYEQYF